This TCR beta chain was sequenced for a study of cytomegalovirus exposure and HLA in healthy donors. Study information: There were around 100 million unique TCR beta sequences, drawn from roughly 200 million T cells, in an earlier analysis. In an early release, HLA-typed donors contributed about 80 million unique TCR sequences.

In germline, CDR1 is SGHNT, CDR2 YYREEE (reference sequence). The V gene lost 5 bases and the J gene lost 9 bases, with 13 bases spanning the gap. This CDR3 comprises 12 residues. Amplification used 60 Vbeta primers and 13 Jbeta primers. Clones were sequenced by immunoSEQ multiplex PCR, and TCRdb holds only the in-frame ones, with some missing. The sample has roughly 70,000 clones; around 69% are singletons. This TCR was recovered from a human donor in good health. Sequenced: PBMCs. The gene calls are TRBV5-4 and TRBJ2-3; D is ambiguous. CDR3 in DNA: TGTGCCAGCAGTTCTCAGGTTGAGACGCAGTATTTT. Translated: CASSSQVETQYF.